The 27 T cell receptor beta chains in this list originate from one sample, sequenced in a study of PD-1 blockade in classical Hodgkin lymphoma. The table came from immunoSEQ multiplex PCR; TCRdb's copy has only in-frame clones and leaves some out. The sample shows about 8,000 clones, around 78% of them seen only once. Time point indicated: cycle 4 day 1 (C4D1), after about 6 weeks of nivolumab. Each of the patients experienced relapse following autologous stem cell transplantation, and their brentuximab vedotin exposure differed. Sequenced material: peripheral blood mononuclear cells (PBMCs), taken before the fourth cycle of nivolumab. The source of these receptors is a human donor with classical Hodgkin lymphoma.

The genes are TRBV28 and TRBJ1-1, with D possibly being TRBD1 (6 bases). The CDR3 is made up of 16 amino acids. V gave up 2 bases and J gave up 0 bases, with 13 bases separating them. The germline V gene has CDR1 MDHEN and CDR2 SYDVKM. The CDR3 DNA follows: TGTGCCAGCAGTTTACCCAGGGGCCAAATGAACACTGAAGCTTTCTTT. Residues: CASSLPRGQMNTEAFF. Based on the CDR3 plus reference TRBV28 and TRBJ1-1, the full variable domain is DVKVTQSSRYLVKRTGEKVFLECVQDMDHENMFWYRQDPGLGLRLIYFSYDVKMKEKGDIPEGYSVSREKKERFSLILESASTNQTSMYLCASSLPRGQMNTEAFFGQGTRLTVV.

The V call is TRBV7-9, the J call TRBJ1-5; unclear D gene. The V end was cut by 3 bases, the J end by 6 bases, with 12 bases between. This CDR3 has 14 amino acids. Germline CDR1 is SEHNR and CDR2 is FQNEAQ (reference sequence). CDR3 region: CASSLVGEGQPQHF. DNA for the CDR3: TGTGCCAGCAGCTTGGTTGGGGAAGGTCAGCCCCAGCATTTT.

V usage is TRBV18 and J usage is TRBJ2-7; D is ambiguous. Germline lookup yields CDR1 KGHSH and CDR2 LQKENI. This CDR3 comprises 12 residues. V lost 5 bases, J lost 3 bases, and 8 bases lay in between. CDR3 in DNA: TGTGCCAGCTCAGCCGAGAGCTACGAGCAGTACTTC. Translating it yields CASSAESYEQYF. Filled out from reference TRBV18 and TRBJ2-7, the complete variable domain reads NAGVMQNPRHLVRRRGQEARLRCSPMKGHSHVYWYRQLPEEGLKFMVYLQKENIIDESGMPKERFSAEFPKEGPSILRIQQVVRGDSAAYFCASSAESYEQYFGPGTRLTVT.

This clone was seen a few times. V is TRBV6-1 and J is TRBJ1-1, with no clear D. This CDR3 region has 14 residues. V was cut by 3 bases and J by 1 base, with 9 bases left in between. CDR1 and CDR2 (germline): MNHNS, SASEGT. Here the CDR3 DNA reads TGTGCCAGCAGTGACGCCCCTGGGAACACTGAAGCTTTCTTT. It is translated as CASSDAPGNTEAFF.

This chain joins TRBV4-1 and TRBJ1-5; a possible D gene is TRBD1 (5 bases). This CDR3 contains 15 residues. Trimming stripped 0 bases from V and 3 bases from J, with 9 bases between. CDR1 and CDR2 (germline): MGHRA, YSYEKL. The CDR3 region is CASSQDGANNQPQHF. The CDR3 region has the DNA TGCGCCAGCAGCCAAGATGGGGCCAACAATCAGCCCCAGCATTTT.

This clone was detected once. The V call is TRBV7-2, the J call TRBJ1-1; no firm D call. Germline V gene data show CDR1 as SGHTA and CDR2 as FQGNSA. This CDR3 has 16 residues. V was shortened by 5 bases and J by 1 base, with 17 bases between the two germline ends. The CDR3 DNA follows: TGTGCCAGCAGCCCGCCCCCGGACGGTTGGAACACTGAAGCTTTCTTT. Its protein is CASSPPPDGWNTEAFF.

The genes are TRBV5-6 and TRBJ2-7, with 7 positions matching TRBD2. The CDR3 contains 15 residues. V shed 6 bases, J shed 4 bases, and the junction held 13 bases outside the gene matches. Germline loops: CDR1 SGHDT, CDR2 YYEEEE. In nucleotides, the CDR3 is TGTGCCAGCAACGCGCTCTATGGGGGGGTTTACGAGCAGTACTTC. As protein: CASNALYGGVYEQYF.

This clone was counted only a few times. V gene TRBV5-4 combines with J gene TRBJ1-1, with a weak D call TRBD1 (5 bases). In germline, CDR1 is SGHNT, CDR2 YYREEE (reference sequence). CDR3 size: 14 residues. Between the trimmed V and J ends, which lost 4 bases and 6 bases, there was a span of 16 bases. CDR3 sequence: CASSLGGGDSEAFF. CDR3 nucleotides: TGTGCCAGCAGCCTTGGCGGTGGGGACTCTGAAGCTTTCTTT.

The chain combines TRBV11-1 with TRBJ2-1; 15 bases align to TRBD2. The ends lost 2 bases at V and 1 base at J; junction bases unmatched: 3. This CDR3 contains 18 residues. CDR1 is SGHAT, CDR2 FQDESV, per germline (reference sequence). CDR3 sequence: CASSLRGLAGGSYNEQFF. The CDR3 coding sequence is TGTGCCAGCAGCTTAAGGGGACTAGCGGGGGGATCCTACAATGAGCAGTTCTTC.

V gene TRBV7-8 combines with J gene TRBJ1-2; D unresolved. The CDR3 loop spans 14 amino acids. V dropped 2 bases and J dropped 8 bases, with 15 bases sitting between them. Germline CDR1 is SGHVS and CDR2 is FQNEAQ. CDR3 nucleotide sequence: TGTGCCAGCAGCTTAATAGCCGAGACCTGGGGCTACACCTTC. The encoded protein is CASSLIAETWGYTF. Based on the CDR3 plus reference TRBV7-8 and TRBJ1-2, the full variable domain is GAGVSQSPRYKVAKRGQDVALRCDPISGHVSLFWYQQALGQGPEFLTYFQNEAQLDKSGLPSDRFFAERPEGSVSTLKIQRTQQEDSAVYLCASSLIAETWGYTFGSGTRLTVV.

This clone was counted only a few times. V and J are TRBV7-6 and TRBJ2-2; 7 bases fit TRBD2. The CDR3 loop spans 12 amino acids. Germline V gives CDR1 SGHVS, CDR2 FNYEAQ. V dropped 5 bases and J dropped 9; count of bases not matched to a gene: 3. The CDR3: CASSPGTRELFF. The CDR3 region has the DNA TGTGCCAGCAGCCCCGGGACTAGGGAGCTGTTTTTT.

This chain uses TRBV5-6 with TRBJ2-2, with D tentatively TRBD1 (6 bases). Germline V gene lookup returns CDR1 SGHDT and CDR2 YYEEEE. The CDR3 runs 15 residues. The germline V and J ends were trimmed by 0 bases and 2 bases, with 8 bases remaining between them. As DNA, the CDR3 is TGTGCCAGCAGCTTGGACAGGGACAACACCGGGGAGCTGTTTTTT. Its translation is CASSLDRDNTGELFF. The full variable domain, with the rest looked up from reference TRBV5-6 and TRBJ2-2, is DAGVTQSPTHLIKTRGQQVTLRCSPKSGHDTVSWYQQALGQGPQFIFQYYEEEERQRGNFPDRFSGHQFPNYSSELNVNALLLGDSALYLCASSLDRDNTGELFFGEGSRLTVL.

This rearrangement joins TRBV10-2 to TRBJ2-7; 8 nucleotides match TRBD2. CDR1 and CDR2 (germline): WSHSY, SAAADI. This CDR3 region has 15 residues. Trimming took 8 bases from V and 0 from J; bases not matched to a gene: 9. The CDR3 sequence is CASGFGGVSSYEQYF. The CDR3 coding sequence is TGCGCCAGCGGGTTCGGGGGGGTAAGCTCCTACGAGCAGTACTTC.

A few counts support this clone. The chain combines TRBV2 with TRBJ1-4, with D unclear. V was pared by 7 bases and J by 0 bases, with 9 bases between. Germline lookup yields CDR1 SNHLY and CDR2 FYNNEI. CDR3 size: 14 residues. The CDR3 spells CASTGYSTNEKLFF. CDR3 sequence (DNA): TGTGCCAGCACAGGTTACTCAACTAATGAAAAACTGTTTTTT.

V gene TRBV20-1 combines with J gene TRBJ2-7; unclear D gene. From germline, CDR1 is DFQATT and CDR2 SNEGSKA (reference sequence). The ends were cut back, 5 bases at V and 5 bases at J, with 10 bases in the middle. The CDR3 spans 11 residues. In nucleotides, the CDR3 is TGCAGTGCTGCTGCCCTCGACGAGCAGTACTTC. Its protein is CSAAALDEQYF.

The chain carries TRBV13 and TRBJ1-1; D is unclear. Germline V gene sequence: CDR1 PRHDT, CDR2 FYEKMQ (reference sequence). The CDR3 spans 15 residues. Trimming took 4 bases from V and 8 from J, leaving 20 bases between them. DNA of the CDR3: TGTGCCAGCAGCTCCTACAGTGCTGTGCGTCCAGAAGCTTTCTTT. Translating it yields CASSSYSAVRPEAFF.

This clone occurred once. This chain joins TRBV11-1 and TRBJ1-6; D unresolved. Per germline, CDR1 SGHAT and CDR2 FQDESV (reference sequence). V lost 0 bases to trimming and J lost 7 bases, with 1 base between them. This CDR3 is 12 amino acids long. This chain's CDR3 is CASSLANSPLHF. CDR3 nucleotide sequence: TGTGCCAGCAGCTTAGCGAATTCACCCCTCCACTTT.

The gene calls are TRBV28 and TRBJ2-7, with D perhaps TRBD1 (6 bases). The V and J ends lost 5 bases and 3 bases respectively, with 20 bases between them. This CDR3 region has 16 residues. Germline CDR1 MDHEN, CDR2 SYDVKM. The CDR3 reads CASSISWGQGFYEQYF. In nucleotides, the CDR3 is TGTGCCAGCAGTATTAGCTGGGGGCAGGGATTCTACGAGCAGTACTTC.

This clone was found a few times. The rearrangement joins TRBV5-1 to TRBJ2-7, with TRBD1 matching over 7 bases. Germline trimming cut 4 bases from V and 8 bases from J; bases unmatched to any gene: 12. The CDR3 covers 14 residues. The germline CDR1 and CDR2 sequences are SGHRS and YFSETQ. The CDR3 here is CASSLGQDVFQQYF. The CDR3 bases are TGCGCCAGCAGCCTCGGACAGGACGTTTTTCAGCAGTACTTC.

The rearrangement links TRBV5-1 to TRBJ2-5, with D perhaps TRBD2 (5 bases). Trimming shortened V by 4 bases and J by 4 bases, and 11 bases separated the two germline ends. CDR1 is SGHRS, CDR2 YFSETQ, per germline. The length of the CDR3 is 13 residues. CDR3 sequence: CASSRRAGETQYF. For the CDR3, the DNA is TGCGCCAGCAGCCGTCGGGCGGGAGAGACCCAGTACTTC.

The chain carries TRBV19 and TRBJ2-1; D uncertain. The germline V gene encodes CDR1 LNHDA and CDR2 SQIVND (reference sequence). V was cut by 2 bases and J by 0 bases, with 5 bases left in between. This CDR3 is 14 amino acids long. CDR3 protein: CASSITLSYNEQFF. CDR3 in DNA: TGTGCCAGTAGTATAACCCTCTCCTACAATGAGCAGTTCTTC. The full variable domain, its missing parts supplied by reference TRBV19 and TRBJ2-1, is DGGITQSPKYLFRKEGQNVTLSCEQNLNHDAMYWYRQDPGQGLRLIYYSQIVNDFQKGDIAEGYSVSREKKESFPLTVTSAQKNPTAFYLCASSITLSYNEQFFGPGTRLTVL.

The J gene is TRBJ1-5, the V gene TRBV27; a weak D match, TRBD1 (6 bases). The ends were cut back, 8 bases at V and 14 bases at J, with 22 bases in the middle. The CDR3 covers 13 residues. CDR1 is MNHEY, CDR2 SMNVEV, per germline (reference sequence). The CDR3, as DNA: TGTGCCAGCGGAAAAGGGGGGCCGAAAGCCGAGCATTTT. It specifies CASGKGGPKAEHF.

This clone appeared a few times. The rearrangement uses TRBV13 and TRBJ1-2; 8 nucleotides match TRBD1. CDR3 size: 14 residues. V shed 4 bases, J shed 6 bases, and the junction held 7 bases outside the gene matches. Germline CDR1 reads PRHDT; CDR2 reads FYEKMQ (reference sequence). This chain's CDR3 is CASSSQGQVNGYTF. CDR3 coding DNA: TGTGCCAGCAGCTCCCAGGGACAGGTGAATGGCTACACCTTC.

This clone was counted a few times. J is TRBJ2-1 and V is TRBV7-8; 8 bases agree with TRBD2. The CDR3 runs to 16 residues. Germline V gene sequence: CDR1 SGHVS, CDR2 FQNEAQ. The V and J ends lost 1 base and 0 bases, in that order; junction bases with no gene match: 2. CDR3 coding DNA: TGTGCCAGCAGCTTAGTTCTAGCGGGCTCCTACAATGAGCAGTTCTTC. Translated, it gives CASSLVLAGSYNEQFF.

V and J are TRBV15 and TRBJ2-5; 9 bases fit TRBD2. In germline, CDR1 is LNHNV, CDR2 YYDKDF (reference sequence). The CDR3 is 16 residues long. V was clipped by 3 bases and J by 0 bases; unmatched bases: 5. The CDR3 bases are TGTGCCACCAGCAGGAGAAGCGGGGGGTACCAAGAGACCCAGTACTTC. This encodes CATSRRSGGYQETQYF. The full variable domain, rest sourced from reference TRBV15 and TRBJ2-5, is DAMVIQNPRYQVTQFGKPVTLSCSQTLNHNVMYWYQQKSSQAPKLLFHYYDKDFNNEADTPDNFQSRRPNTSFCFLDIRSPGLGDTAMYLCATSRRSGGYQETQYFGPGTRLLVL.

This clone appeared a few times. The chain joins TRBV19 to TRBJ2-2, with D possibly matching TRBD2 (5 bases). This CDR3 is 12 amino acids long. Trimming took off 7 bases at V and 7 bases at J, with 10 bases between the two ends. Germline CDR1 reads LNHDA; CDR2 reads SQIVND (reference sequence). The CDR3: CASNWENGELFF. The CDR3 DNA reads as TGTGCCAGTAACTGGGAGAACGGGGAGCTGTTTTTT.

The CDR3 DNA sequence: TGTGCCAGCACCCCCGGGGGGGCTGGCTACACCTTC. Its translation is CASTPGGAGYTF. The chain recombines TRBV28 with TRBJ1-2, with D possibly TRBD1 on 6 matching bases. Germline values: CDR1 MDHEN, CDR2 SYDVKM. V was pared by 7 bases and J by 7 bases, with 13 bases between. The CDR3 spans 12 residues.